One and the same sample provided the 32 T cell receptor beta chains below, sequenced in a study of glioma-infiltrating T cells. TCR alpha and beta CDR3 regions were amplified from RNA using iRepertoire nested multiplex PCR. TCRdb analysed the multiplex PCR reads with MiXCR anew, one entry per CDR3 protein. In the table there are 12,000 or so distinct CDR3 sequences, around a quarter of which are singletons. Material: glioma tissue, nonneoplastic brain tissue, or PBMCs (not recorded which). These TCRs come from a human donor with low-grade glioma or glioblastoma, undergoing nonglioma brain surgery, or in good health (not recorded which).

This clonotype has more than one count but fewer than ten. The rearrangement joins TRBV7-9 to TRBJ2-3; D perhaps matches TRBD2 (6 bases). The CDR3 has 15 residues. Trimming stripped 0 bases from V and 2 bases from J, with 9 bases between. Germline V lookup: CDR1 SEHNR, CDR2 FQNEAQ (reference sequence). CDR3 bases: TGTGCCAGCAGCTTAGCTAGCGGCTACACAGATACGCAGTATTTT. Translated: CASSLASGYTDTQYF.

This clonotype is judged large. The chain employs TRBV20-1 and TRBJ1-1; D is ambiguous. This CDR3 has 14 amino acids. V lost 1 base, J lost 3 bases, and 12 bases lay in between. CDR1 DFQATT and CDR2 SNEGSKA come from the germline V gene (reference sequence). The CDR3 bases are TGCAGTGCTAGAGGTCAACAGTACCACACTGAAGCTTTCTTT. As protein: CSARGQQYHTEAFF.

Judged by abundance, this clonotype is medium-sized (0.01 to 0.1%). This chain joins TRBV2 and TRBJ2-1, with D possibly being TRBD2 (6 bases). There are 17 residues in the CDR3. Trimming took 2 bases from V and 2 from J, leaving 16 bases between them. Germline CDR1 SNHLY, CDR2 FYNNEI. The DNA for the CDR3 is TGTGCCAGCAGTGAATTCCAAGTAGCGGCCGCCTACAATGAGCAGTTCTTC. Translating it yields CASSEFQVAAAYNEQFF.

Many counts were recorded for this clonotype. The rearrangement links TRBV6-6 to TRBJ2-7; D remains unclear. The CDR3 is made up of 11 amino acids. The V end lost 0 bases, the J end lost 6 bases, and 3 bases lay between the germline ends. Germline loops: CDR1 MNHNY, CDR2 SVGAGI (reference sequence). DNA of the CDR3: TGTGCCAGCAGTTACTCGGGCGAGCAGTACTTC. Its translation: CASSYSGEQYF.

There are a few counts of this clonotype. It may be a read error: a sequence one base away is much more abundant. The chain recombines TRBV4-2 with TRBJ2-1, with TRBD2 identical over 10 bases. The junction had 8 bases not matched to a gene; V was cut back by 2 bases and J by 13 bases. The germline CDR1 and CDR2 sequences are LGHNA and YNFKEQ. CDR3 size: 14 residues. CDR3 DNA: TGTGCCAGCAGCCAATATGCTAGCGGGGGCTCCCAGTTCTTC. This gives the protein CASSQYASGGSQFF.

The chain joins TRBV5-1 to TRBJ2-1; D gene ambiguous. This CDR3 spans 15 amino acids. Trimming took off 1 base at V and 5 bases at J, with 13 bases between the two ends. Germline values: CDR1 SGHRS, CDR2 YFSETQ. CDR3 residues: CASSLYGAPDNEQFF. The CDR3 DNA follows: TGCGCCAGCAGCTTGTACGGAGCGCCAGACAATGAGCAGTTCTTC.

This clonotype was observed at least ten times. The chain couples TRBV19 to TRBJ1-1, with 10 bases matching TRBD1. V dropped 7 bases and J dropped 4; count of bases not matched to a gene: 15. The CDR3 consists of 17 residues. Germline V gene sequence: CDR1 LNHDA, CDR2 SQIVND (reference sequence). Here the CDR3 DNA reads TGTGCCAGTACTCTGAGTTTCGACAGGGGGCTATCCACTGAAGCTTTCTTT. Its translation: CASTLSFDRGLSTEAFF.

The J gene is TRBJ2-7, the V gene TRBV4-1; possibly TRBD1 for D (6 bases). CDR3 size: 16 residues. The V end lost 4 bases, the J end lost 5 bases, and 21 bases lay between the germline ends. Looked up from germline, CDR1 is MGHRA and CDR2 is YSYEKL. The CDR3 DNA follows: TGCGCCAGCAGCCGTACAGGTGGACAGTGGGCCAACGAGCAGTACTTC. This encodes CASSRTGGQWANEQYF.

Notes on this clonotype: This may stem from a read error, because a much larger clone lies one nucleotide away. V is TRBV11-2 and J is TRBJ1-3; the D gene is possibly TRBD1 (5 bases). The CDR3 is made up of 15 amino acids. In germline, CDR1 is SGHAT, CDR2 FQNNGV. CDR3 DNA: TGTGCCAGCAACTTATTCCAGGGCTCTGGAAACACCATATATTTT. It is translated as CASNLFQGSGNTIYF.

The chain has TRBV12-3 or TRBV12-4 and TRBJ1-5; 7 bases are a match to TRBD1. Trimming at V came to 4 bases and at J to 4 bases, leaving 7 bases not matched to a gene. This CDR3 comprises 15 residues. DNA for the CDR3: TGTGCCAGCAGTTACCATGGACAGGTAAATCAGCCCCAGCATTTT. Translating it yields CASSYHGQVNQPQHF.

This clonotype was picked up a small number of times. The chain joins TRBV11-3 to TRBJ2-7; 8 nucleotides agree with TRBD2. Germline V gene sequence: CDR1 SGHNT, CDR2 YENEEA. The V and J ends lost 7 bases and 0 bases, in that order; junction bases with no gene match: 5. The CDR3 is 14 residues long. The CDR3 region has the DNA TGTGCCAGCAACACCGGGACTAGCTCCTACGAGCAGTACTTC. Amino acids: CASNTGTSSYEQYF.

CDR3 sequence: CASSPGSYRPEQYF. The CDR3 bases are TGTGCCAGCAGCCCCGGGTCCTACCGTCCGGAGCAGTACTTC. The chain employs TRBV11-2 and TRBJ2-7; D remains ambiguous. The CDR3 length is 14 residues. The germline gives CDR1 SGHAT, CDR2 FQNNGV. Trimming took 5 bases from V and 7 from J, leaving 18 bases between them.

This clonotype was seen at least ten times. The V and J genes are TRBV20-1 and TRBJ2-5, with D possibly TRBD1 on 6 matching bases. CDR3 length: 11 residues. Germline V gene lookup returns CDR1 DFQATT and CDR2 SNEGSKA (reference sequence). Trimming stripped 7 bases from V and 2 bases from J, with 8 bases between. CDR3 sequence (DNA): TGCAGTGTGCAGGGGCAAGAGACCCAGTACTTC. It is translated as CSVQGQETQYF.

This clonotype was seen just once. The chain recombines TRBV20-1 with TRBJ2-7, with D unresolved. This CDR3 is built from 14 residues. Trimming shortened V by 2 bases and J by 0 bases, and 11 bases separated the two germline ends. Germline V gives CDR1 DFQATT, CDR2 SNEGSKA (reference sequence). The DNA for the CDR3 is TGCAGTGCTAGAAGCCGCCAAAGCTCCTACGAGCAGTACTTC. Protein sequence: CSARSRQSSYEQYF.

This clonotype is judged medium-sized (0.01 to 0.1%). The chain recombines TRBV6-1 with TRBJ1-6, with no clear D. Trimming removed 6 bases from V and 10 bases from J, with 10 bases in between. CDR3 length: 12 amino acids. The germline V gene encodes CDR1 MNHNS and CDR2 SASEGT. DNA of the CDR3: TGTGCCAGCAGCCCCTTAAAATCACCCCTCCACTTT. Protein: CASSPLKSPLHF.

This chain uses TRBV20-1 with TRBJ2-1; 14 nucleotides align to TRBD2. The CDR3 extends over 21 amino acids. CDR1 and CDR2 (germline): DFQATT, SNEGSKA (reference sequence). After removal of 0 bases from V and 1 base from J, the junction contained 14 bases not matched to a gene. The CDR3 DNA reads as TGCAGTGCTAGAGATTATACCCCGGGACTAGCGGGAGTTAGGTCCTACAATGAGCAGTTCTTC. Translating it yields CSARDYTPGLAGVRSYNEQFF.

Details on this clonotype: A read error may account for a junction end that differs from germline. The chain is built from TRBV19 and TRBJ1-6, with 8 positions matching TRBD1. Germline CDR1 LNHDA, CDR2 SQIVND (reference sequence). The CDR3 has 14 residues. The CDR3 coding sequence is TGTGCCAGTAATAGGGGACAGGACATTGGACCCATCCACTTT. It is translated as CASNRGQDIGPIHF.

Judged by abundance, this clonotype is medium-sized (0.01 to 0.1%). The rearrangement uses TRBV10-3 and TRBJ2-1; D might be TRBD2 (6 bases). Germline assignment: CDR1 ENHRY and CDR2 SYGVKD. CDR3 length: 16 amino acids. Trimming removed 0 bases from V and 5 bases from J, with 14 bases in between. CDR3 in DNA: TGTGCCATCAGTGAGTCTGAACTAGCAAGAAACAATGAGCAGTTCTTC. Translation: CAISESELARNNEQFF.

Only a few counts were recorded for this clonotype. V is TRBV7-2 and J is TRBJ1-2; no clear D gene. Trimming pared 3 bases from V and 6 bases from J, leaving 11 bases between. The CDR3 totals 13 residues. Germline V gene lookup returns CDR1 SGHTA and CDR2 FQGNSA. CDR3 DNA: TGTGCCAGCAGCTTCGGGCGGTTTGATGGCTACACCTTC. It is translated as CASSFGRFDGYTF.

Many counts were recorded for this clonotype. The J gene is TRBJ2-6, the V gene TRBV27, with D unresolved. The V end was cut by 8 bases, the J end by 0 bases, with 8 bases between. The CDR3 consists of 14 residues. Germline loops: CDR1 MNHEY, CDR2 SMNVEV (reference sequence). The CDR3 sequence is CASGMRSGANVLTF. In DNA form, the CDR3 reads TGTGCCAGCGGGATGCGCTCTGGGGCCAACGTCCTGACTTTC.

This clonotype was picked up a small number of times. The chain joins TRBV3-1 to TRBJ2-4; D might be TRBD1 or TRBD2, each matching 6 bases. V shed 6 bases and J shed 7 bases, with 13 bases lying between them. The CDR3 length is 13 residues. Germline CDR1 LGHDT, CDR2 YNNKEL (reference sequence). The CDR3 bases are TGTGCCAGCAGAGAAGGAGGGGGGAACATTCAGTACTTC. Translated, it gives CASREGGGNIQYF.

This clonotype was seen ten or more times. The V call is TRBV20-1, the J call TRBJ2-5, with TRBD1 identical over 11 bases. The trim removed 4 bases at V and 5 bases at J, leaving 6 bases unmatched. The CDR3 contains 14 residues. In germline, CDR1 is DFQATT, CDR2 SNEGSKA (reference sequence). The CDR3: CSAMDRGLWETQYF. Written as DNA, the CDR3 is TGCAGTGCTATGGACAGGGGGCTTTGGGAGACCCAGTACTTC.

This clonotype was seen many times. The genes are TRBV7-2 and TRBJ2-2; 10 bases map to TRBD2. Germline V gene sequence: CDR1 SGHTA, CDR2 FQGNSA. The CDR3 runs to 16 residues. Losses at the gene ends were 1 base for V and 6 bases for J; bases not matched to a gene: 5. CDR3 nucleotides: TGTGCCAGCAGCTTAGTCCCTAGCGGGAGTTCCGGGGAGCTGTTTTTT. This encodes CASSLVPSGSSGELFF.

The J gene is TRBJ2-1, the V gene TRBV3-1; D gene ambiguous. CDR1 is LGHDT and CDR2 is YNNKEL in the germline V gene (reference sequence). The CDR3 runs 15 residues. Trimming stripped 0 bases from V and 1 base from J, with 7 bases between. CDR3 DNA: TGTGCCAGCAGCCAAGAGGCACTTTCCTACAATGAGCAGTTCTTC. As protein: CASSQEALSYNEQFF.

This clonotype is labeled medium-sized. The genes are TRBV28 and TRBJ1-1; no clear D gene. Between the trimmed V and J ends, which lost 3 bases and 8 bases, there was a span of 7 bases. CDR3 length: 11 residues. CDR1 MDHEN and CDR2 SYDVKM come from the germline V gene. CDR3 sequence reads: CASSFFREAFF. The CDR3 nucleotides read TGTGCCAGCAGTTTTTTCAGGGAAGCTTTCTTT.

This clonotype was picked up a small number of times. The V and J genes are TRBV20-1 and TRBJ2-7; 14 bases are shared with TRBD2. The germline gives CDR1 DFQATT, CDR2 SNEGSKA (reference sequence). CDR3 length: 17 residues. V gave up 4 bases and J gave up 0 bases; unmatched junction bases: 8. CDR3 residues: CSANRLAGGGNSYEQYF. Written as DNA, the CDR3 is TGCAGTGCTAATCGACTAGCGGGAGGGGGGAACTCCTACGAGCAGTACTTC.

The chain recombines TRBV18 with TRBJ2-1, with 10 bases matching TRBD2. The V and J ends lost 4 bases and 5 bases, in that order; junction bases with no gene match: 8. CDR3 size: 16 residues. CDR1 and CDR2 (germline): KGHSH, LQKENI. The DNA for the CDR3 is TGTGCCAGCTCACAAAGTAGCGGGAGGACAGACAATGAGCAGTTCTTC. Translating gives CASSQSSGRTDNEQFF.

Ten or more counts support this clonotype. CDR3 protein: CSAVVRVSTDTQYF. For the CDR3, the DNA is TGCAGTGCTGTGGTCCGGGTGAGCACAGATACGCAGTATTTT. This chain joins TRBV20-1 and TRBJ2-3; D remains unclear. Germline-derived CDR1 and CDR2 are DFQATT and SNEGSKA (reference sequence). The length of the CDR3 is 14 residues. Trimming shortened V by 5 bases and J by 0 bases, and 12 bases separated the two germline ends.

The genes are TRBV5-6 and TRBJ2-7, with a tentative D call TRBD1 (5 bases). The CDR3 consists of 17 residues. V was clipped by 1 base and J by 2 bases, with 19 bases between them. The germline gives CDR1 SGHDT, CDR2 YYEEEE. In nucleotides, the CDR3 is TGTGCCAGCAGCTTGAATATTGGGGCAGGTGAACCCTACGAGCAGTACTTC. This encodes CASSLNIGAGEPYEQYF.

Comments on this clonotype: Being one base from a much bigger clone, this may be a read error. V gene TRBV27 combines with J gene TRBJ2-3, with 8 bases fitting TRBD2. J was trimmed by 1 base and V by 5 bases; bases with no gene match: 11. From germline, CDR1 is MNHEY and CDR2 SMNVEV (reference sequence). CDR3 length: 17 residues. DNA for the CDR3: TGTGCCAGCAGTGGGGGCCTTGAGACTAGCGGCACAGATACGCAGTATTTT. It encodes CASSGGLETSGTDTQYF.

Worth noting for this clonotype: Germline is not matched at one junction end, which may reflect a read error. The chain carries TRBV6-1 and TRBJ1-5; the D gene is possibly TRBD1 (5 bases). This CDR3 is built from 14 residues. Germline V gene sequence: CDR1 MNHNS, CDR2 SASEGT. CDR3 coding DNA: TGTGCCAGCGGGGACGGGTATAGCAATCAGCACCAGCATTTT. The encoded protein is CASGDGYSNQHQHF.

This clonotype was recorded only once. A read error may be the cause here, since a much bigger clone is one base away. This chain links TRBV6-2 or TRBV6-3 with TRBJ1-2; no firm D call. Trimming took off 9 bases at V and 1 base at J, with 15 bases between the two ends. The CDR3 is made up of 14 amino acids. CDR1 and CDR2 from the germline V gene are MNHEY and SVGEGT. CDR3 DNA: TGTGCCAGAGGCCCCGGAAGGCATAACTATGGCTACACCTTC. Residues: CARGPGRHNYGYTF.